The 24 T cell receptor beta chains below all came from one sample that was sequenced in a study of glioma-infiltrating T cells. TCR alpha and beta CDR3 regions were amplified from RNA using iRepertoire nested multiplex PCR. TCRdb itself ran the multiplex PCR reads through MiXCR, one entry per CDR3 protein. The sample contains about 380,000 distinct CDR3 sequences, roughly two fifths of which appear only once. The source material was glioma tissue, nonneoplastic brain tissue, or PBMCs (not recorded which). The receptors shown here come from a human donor with low-grade glioma or glioblastoma, undergoing nonglioma brain surgery, or in good health (not recorded which).

About this clonotype itself: A much larger clone is a single base away; this may be a read error. The V and J genes are TRBV15 and TRBJ2-3; TRBD2 might be the D (6 bases). This CDR3 spans 14 amino acids. CDR1 and CDR2 (germline): LNHNV, YYDKDF (reference sequence). The CDR3 coding sequence is TGTGCCACCAGCAACGGGGGAAGCACAGATGCGCAGTATTTT. Protein sequence: CATSNGGSTDAQYF.

This clonotype was counted between two and nine times. The V call is TRBV12-3 or TRBV12-4, the J call TRBJ1-1; D is unresolved. V gave up 5 bases and J gave up 4 bases, with 14 bases separating them. This CDR3 comprises 14 residues. The CDR3 loop is CASSAGFVGTEAFF. In DNA, the CDR3 is TGTGCCAGCAGTGCTGGGTTTGTGGGCACTGAAGCTTTCTTT.

The V gene is TRBV20-1, the J gene TRBJ2-1; the D gene could be TRBD1 or TRBD2 (5 bases each). This CDR3 has 14 residues. Germline V gene lookup returns CDR1 DFQATT and CDR2 SNEGSKA (reference sequence). With 5 bases removed from V and 2 bases from J, the gap between germline ends came to 13 bases. This chain's CDR3 is CSAEEWDPYNEQFF. The CDR3 coding sequence is TGCAGTGCTGAAGAGTGGGACCCCTACAATGAGCAGTTCTTC.

On this clonotype: This may come from a read error, since a much larger clone is one base off. This chain links TRBV6-2 or TRBV6-3 with TRBJ2-7; TRBD1 agrees at 9 bases. This CDR3 is built from 14 residues. Germline assignment: CDR1 MNHEY and CDR2 SVGEGT. The trim removed 7 bases at V and 5 bases at J, leaving 9 bases unmatched. The CDR3 sequence: CASKPYRGRNEQYF. CDR3 sequence (DNA): TGTGCCAGCAAACCGTACAGGGGGCGGAACGAGCAGTACTTC.

V gene TRBV10-3 combines with J gene TRBJ2-1; possibly TRBD1 or TRBD2 for D (5 bases each). Germline V gene data show CDR1 as ENHRY and CDR2 as SYGVKD. The CDR3 has 15 amino acids. V lost 2 bases and J 4 bases, leaving 12 bases between the germline ends. The CDR3 DNA sequence: TGTGCCATCAGTGAGGGGGGTATGGGATACAATGAGCAGTTCTTC. It encodes CAISEGGMGYNEQFF.

This chain links TRBV20-1 with TRBJ2-1; TRBD2 might be the D (6 bases). V lost 6 bases, J lost 6 bases, and 24 bases lay in between. Germline V gene sequence: CDR1 DFQATT, CDR2 SNEGSKA (reference sequence). This CDR3 region has 16 residues. The CDR3 here is CSAPPAGSGPFNEQFF. CDR3 sequence (DNA): TGCAGTGCCCCTCCGGCGGGGAGCGGTCCGTTCAATGAGCAGTTCTTC.

This clonotype has a count of ten or more. The chain joins TRBV28 to TRBJ2-1; no firm D call. V lost 3 bases and J 5 bases, leaving 11 bases between the germline ends. CDR1 MDHEN and CDR2 SYDVKM come from the germline V gene. The CDR3 covers 14 residues. The CDR3 region has the DNA TGTGCCAGCAGTTTTCAGTCCTGGGACAATGAGCAGTTCTTC. It codes for CASSFQSWDNEQFF.

This clonotype has a handful of counts. V usage is TRBV20-1 and J usage is TRBJ1-6; TRBD1 agrees at 9 bases. The V gene end was trimmed by 6 bases and the J gene end by 0 bases; junction bases not matched to a gene: 3. This CDR3 is 15 amino acids long. Germline CDR1 and CDR2: DFQATT and SNEGSKA (reference sequence). The CDR3 bases are TGCAGTGCCCCGGGACAGGGCTCCTATAATTCACCCCTCCACTTT. Residues: CSAPGQGSYNSPLHF.

This clonotype was seen many times. The rearrangement uses TRBV25-1 and TRBJ2-7; TRBD1 aligns across 7 bases. Germline values: CDR1 MGHDK, CDR2 SYGVNS. The ends lost 5 bases at V and 1 base at J; junction bases unmatched: 8. The CDR3 has 15 amino acids. CDR3 residues: CASSPSNRGSYEQYF. DNA of the CDR3: TGTGCCAGCAGTCCATCTAACAGGGGATCCTACGAGCAGTACTTC.

As regards this clonotype: Germline is not matched at one junction end, which may reflect a read error. The J gene is TRBJ1-2, the V gene TRBV4-1, with 7 bases lining up with TRBD1. Looked up from germline, CDR1 is MGHRA and CDR2 is YSYEKL. This CDR3 is 14 amino acids long. The CDR3 spells CASIQTTGLGGYTF. CDR3 nucleotide sequence: TGCGCCAGCATCCAAACGACAGGGTTAGGGGGCTACACCTTC.

This chain uses TRBV15 with TRBJ2-7, with 8 positions matching TRBD2. The length of the CDR3 is 13 residues. CDR1 is LNHNV, CDR2 YYDKDF, per germline (reference sequence). J gave up 7 bases and V 0 bases, and 2 bases lay outside the gene matches. Written as DNA, the CDR3 is TGTGCCACCAGCAGAGAATCTAGCGGGGAGCAGTACTTC. This gives the protein CATSRESSGEQYF.

Ten or more counts support this clonotype. The V call is TRBV20-1, the J call TRBJ2-7, with D hard to call. CDR1 is DFQATT, CDR2 SNEGSKA, per germline (reference sequence). The ends were cut back, 0 bases at V and 0 bases at J, with 6 bases in the middle. The CDR3 sequence is 13 residues long. CDR3 loop: CSAREPNSYEQYF. The CDR3 DNA reads as TGCAGTGCTAGAGAGCCTAACTCCTACGAGCAGTACTTC.

For this clonotype: Since a much larger clone is just one base distant, this may be a read error. The chain is built from TRBV15 and TRBJ1-1; D is ambiguous. The germline V gene encodes CDR1 LNHNV and CDR2 YYDKDF (reference sequence). The CDR3 has 12 residues. The CDR3 DNA reads as TGTGCCACCAGCAGGAAGAACACTGAAGATTTCTTT. Translation gives CATSRKNTEDFF.

Comments on this clonotype: This sequence may be a read error, since a much larger clone differs from it by one base. The J gene is TRBJ1-5, the V gene TRBV15, with D hard to call. In germline, CDR1 is LNHNV, CDR2 YYDKDF (reference sequence). The CDR3 has 12 amino acids. The CDR3 region is CATSPRDQRQHF. The CDR3 DNA is TGTGCCACCAGCCCTCGGGATCAGCGCCAGCATTTT. The full variable domain, in which reference TRBV15 and TRBJ1-5 provide the parts outside the CDR3, is DAMVIQNPRYQVTQFGKPVTLSCSQTLNHNVMYWYQQKSSQAPKLLFHYYDKDFNNEADTPDNFQSRRPNTSFCFLDIRSPGLGDTAMYLCATSPRDQRQHFGDGTRLSIL.

The V call is TRBV5-4, the J call TRBJ2-5; no clear D. The germline gives CDR1 SGHNT, CDR2 YYREEE (reference sequence). Between the trimmed V and J ends, which lost 4 bases and 4 bases, there was a span of 5 bases. This CDR3 has 11 residues. CDR3 in amino acids: CASSQLETQYF. The CDR3 nucleotides read TGTGCCAGCAGCCAACTAGAGACCCAGTACTTC.

Notes on this clonotype: A read error is possible here, since a much larger clone lies one base away. This sequence joins TRBV28 and TRBJ2-3, with D perhaps matching TRBD2 (5 bases). This CDR3 has 16 amino acids. Trimming left V 8 bases short and J 4 bases short, with 22 bases between. CDR1 and CDR2 (germline): MDHEN, SYDVKM. CDR3 sequence: CASRQDLALGADTQYF. The CDR3 coding sequence is TGTGCCAGCCGTCAGGACTTAGCCCTCGGGGCAGATACGCAGTATTTT.

This clonotype was seen only a few times. This sequence joins TRBV27 and TRBJ1-4, with 12 positions matching TRBD1. The V gene end was trimmed by 7 bases and the J gene end by 0 bases; junction bases not matched to a gene: 15. Germline CDR1 MNHEY, CDR2 SMNVEV (reference sequence). This CDR3 comprises 20 residues. The CDR3 DNA reads TGTGCCAGCAAAAACGCAACCGGGACAGGGGGCTATGCAACTAATGAAAAACTGTTTTTT. Protein product: CASKNATGTGGYATNEKLFF.

This clonotype has a handful of counts. The V call is TRBV20-1, the J call TRBJ2-3; 8 nucleotides align to TRBD2. V lost 7 bases to trimming and J lost 3 bases; unmatched junction nucleotides: 6. This CDR3 spans 13 amino acids. Germline V gene data show CDR1 as DFQATT and CDR2 as SNEGSKA (reference sequence). CDR3 loop: CSVSGGGTDTQYF. The DNA of the CDR3 is TGCAGTGTGAGCGGGGGAGGGACAGATACGCAGTATTTT.

As concerns this clonotype: Just one base apart from a much larger clone, this may be a read error. As DNA, the CDR3 is TGTGCCAGCAGTTACTCCTCCGGGACAGTGGATAAAAAACTGTTTTTT. The encoded protein is CASSYSSGTVDKKLFF. The rearrangement links TRBV6-6 to TRBJ1-4, with TRBD1 matching over 7 bases. Germline values: CDR1 MNHNY, CDR2 SVGAGI (reference sequence). Germline trimming cut 0 bases from V and 9 bases from J; bases unmatched to any gene: 10. CDR3 length: 16 residues.

This clonotype showed up just a few times. The V call is TRBV4-2, the J call TRBJ2-1, with 13 bases aligning to TRBD2. The CDR3 contains 18 residues. J gave up 4 bases and V 1 base, and 7 bases lay outside the gene matches. Looked up from germline, CDR1 is LGHNA and CDR2 is YNFKEQ. CDR3 sequence reads: CASSQGPGLAGIYNEQFF. The CDR3 nucleotides are TGTGCCAGCAGCCAAGGGCCGGGACTAGCGGGAATATACAATGAGCAGTTCTTC.

The chain is built from TRBV29-1 and TRBJ2-7; tentatively, D is TRBD2 (6 bases). Germline values: CDR1 SQVTM, CDR2 ANQGSEA. This CDR3 is 13 amino acids long. V was cut by 4 bases and J by 0 bases, with 10 bases left in between. The CDR3 bases are TGCAGCGTTGGGCGACTAGACTCCTACGAGCAGTACTTC. Residues: CSVGRLDSYEQYF.

The J gene is TRBJ2-7, the V gene TRBV28; D not resolved. Trimming left V 3 bases short and J 2 bases short, with 11 bases between. The CDR3 runs to 14 residues. CDR1 is MDHEN and CDR2 is SYDVKM in the germline V gene. The CDR3 protein is CASSFPDPPYEQYF. CDR3 bases: TGTGCCAGCAGTTTCCCGGACCCCCCCTACGAGCAGTACTTC.

In the case of this clonotype: A much larger clone differs from this one at a single base, so this may be a read error. This chain uses TRBV6-6 with TRBJ2-3, with 9 positions matching TRBD1. Per the germline V gene, CDR1 is MNHNY and CDR2 is SVGAGI (reference sequence). CDR3 length: 12 residues. V was clipped by 8 bases and J by 6 bases; unmatched bases: 3. As DNA, the CDR3 is TGTGCCAGCGGGGACAGGGCTGATACGCAGTATTTT. It is translated as CASGDRADTQYF.

The genes are TRBV7-9 and TRBJ2-3, with 7 bases lining up with TRBD2. This CDR3 region has 17 residues. In germline, CDR1 is SEHNR, CDR2 FQNEAQ (reference sequence). After removal of 5 bases from V and 3 bases from J, the junction contained 14 bases not matched to a gene. CDR3 sequence: CASSPPPFAGATDTQYF. The CDR3 DNA reads as TGTGCCAGCAGCCCCCCCCCCTTTGCGGGAGCGACAGATACGCAGTATTTT.